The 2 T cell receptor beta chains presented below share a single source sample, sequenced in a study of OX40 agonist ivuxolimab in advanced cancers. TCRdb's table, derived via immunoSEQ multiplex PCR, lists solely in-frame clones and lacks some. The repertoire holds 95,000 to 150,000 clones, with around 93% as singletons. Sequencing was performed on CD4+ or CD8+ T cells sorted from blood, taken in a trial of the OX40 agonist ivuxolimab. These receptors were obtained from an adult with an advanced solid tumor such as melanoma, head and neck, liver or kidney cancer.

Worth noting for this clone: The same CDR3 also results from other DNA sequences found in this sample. CDR3 loop: CASSLTVNTEAFF. CDR3 DNA: TGCGCCAGCAGCTTGACGGTGAACACTGAAGCTTTCTTT. V and J are TRBV5-1 and TRBJ1-1; no reliable D call. The ends were cut back, 1 base at V and 0 bases at J, with 4 bases in the middle. The CDR3 loop spans 13 amino acids. Germline CDR1 SGHRS, CDR2 YFSETQ.

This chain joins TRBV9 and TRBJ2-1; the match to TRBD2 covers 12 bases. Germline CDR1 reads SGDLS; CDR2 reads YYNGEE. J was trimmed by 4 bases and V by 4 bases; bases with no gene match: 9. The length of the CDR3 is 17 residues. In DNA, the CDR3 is TGTGCCAGCAGCCCAAGAGGGACTAGCGGGCCTTACAATGAGCAGTTCTTC. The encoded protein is CASSPRGTSGPYNEQFF.